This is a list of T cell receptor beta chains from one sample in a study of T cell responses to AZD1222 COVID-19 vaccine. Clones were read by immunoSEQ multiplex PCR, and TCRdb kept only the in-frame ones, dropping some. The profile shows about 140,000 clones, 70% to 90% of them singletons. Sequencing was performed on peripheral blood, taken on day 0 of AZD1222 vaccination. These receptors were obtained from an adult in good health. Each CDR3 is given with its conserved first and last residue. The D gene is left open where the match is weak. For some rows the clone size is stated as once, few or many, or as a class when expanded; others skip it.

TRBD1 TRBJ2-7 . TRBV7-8 TGTGCCAGCAGCCTCCCCCGGGACAGGGTCTACGAGCAGTACTTC CASSLPRDRVYEQYF
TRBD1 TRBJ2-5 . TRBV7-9 TGTGCCAGCAGCTTTAACAGGGGAACCCAAGAGACCCAGTACTTC CASSFNRGTQETQYF
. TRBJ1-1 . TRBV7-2 TGTGCCAGCAGCTTATACTTTGGCGAAGCTTTCTTT CASSLYFGEAFF
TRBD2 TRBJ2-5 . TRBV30 TGTGCCTGGAGCCTACTAGCGGGGGGGGAGACCCAGTACTTC CAWSLLAGGETQYF
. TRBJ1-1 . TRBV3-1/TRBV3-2 TGTGCCAGCAGCCAAGATCTCCCTGGGACTGGAGGAGGTACAGCTTTCTTT CASSQDLPGTGGGTAFF
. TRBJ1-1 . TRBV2 TGTGCCAGCAGAAGACAGATGAACACTGAAGCTTTCTTT CASRRQMNTEAFF
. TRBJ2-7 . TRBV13 TGTGCCAGCAGCTTAGGGCAGCTTTACGAGCAGTACTTC CASSLGQLYEQYF
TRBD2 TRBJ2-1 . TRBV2 TGTGCCAGCAACCCTGTGCGGGGGGCCCTCTACAATGAGCAGTTCTTC CASNPVRGALYNEQFF
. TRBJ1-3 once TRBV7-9 TGTGCCAGCAGCCCCCCGGACAGCTTCTCTGGAAACACCATATATTTT CASSPPDSFSGNTIYF
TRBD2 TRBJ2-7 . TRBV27 TGTGCCAGCAGTTTACTAGCGGACTACGAGCAGTACTTC CASSLLADYEQYF
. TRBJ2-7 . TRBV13 TGTGCCAGCAGCTTGGAGGGATCCTTGGTCTACGAGCAGTACTTC CASSLEGSLVYEQYF
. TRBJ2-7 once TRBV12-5 TGTGCTAGTGGTTTGGCCAGGATATCCTACGAGCAGTACTTC CASGLARISYEQYF
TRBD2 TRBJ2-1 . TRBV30 TGTGCCTGGTCACTCGGCCTAGCGGGATCCGAGCAGTTCTTC CAWSLGLAGSEQFF
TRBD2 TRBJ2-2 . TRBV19 TGTGCCAGTAGTACGAGGACTAGGATGAACACCGGGGAGCTGTTTTTT CASSTRTRMNTGELFF
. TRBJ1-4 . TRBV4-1 TGCGCCAGCAGCCAAGATCGGTGGACCCGAACAACTAATGAAAAACTGTTTTTT CASSQDRWTRTTNEKLFF
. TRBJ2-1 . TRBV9 TGTGCCAGCAGCGTAGAGGATTTCAATGAGCAGTTCTTC CASSVEDFNEQFF
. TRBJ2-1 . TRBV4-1 TGCGCCAGCAGCCAATTCTTGCGCAATGAGCAGTTCTTC CASSQFLRNEQFF
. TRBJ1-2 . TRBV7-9 TGTGCCAGCAGCTTAGGACTTCCACTGGGCTATGGCTACACCTTC CASSLGLPLGYGYTF
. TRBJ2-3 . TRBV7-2 TGTGCCAGCAGCCAACGGGCCAGCACAGATACGCAGTATTTT CASSQRASTDTQYF
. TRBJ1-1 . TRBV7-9 TGTGCCAGCACCCCGGGGGAGACAGGCTTCATGAACACTGAAGCTTTCTTT CASTPGETGFMNTEAFF
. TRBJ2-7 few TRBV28 TGTGCCAGCAGTTTAGGACTTTCCTACGAGCAGTACTTC CASSLGLSYEQYF
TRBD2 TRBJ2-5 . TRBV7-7 TGTGCTAGCAGCCGAGCGGCCCCGGGGGGAGAGACCCAGTACTTC CASSRAAPGGETQYF
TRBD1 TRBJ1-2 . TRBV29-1 TGCAGCGTTGTGGCCGATAACAGGGGGCTGAATGGCTACACCTTC CSVVADNRGLNGYTF
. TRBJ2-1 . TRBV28 TGTGCCAGCAGACCCGATTGGCGACTCTCCTACAATGAGCAGTTCTTC CASRPDWRLSYNEQFF
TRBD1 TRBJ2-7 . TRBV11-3 TGTGCCAGCAGGGTCCGGGACAGGCCCCCCAAGCAGTACTTC CASRVRDRPPKQYF
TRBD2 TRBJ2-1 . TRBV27 TGTGCCAGCAGTGTACTCGGGGGGGCATACAATGAGCAGTTCTTC CASSVLGGAYNEQFF
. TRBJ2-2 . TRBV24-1 TGTGCCACCAGTGATGCCACAGGGTCGGCTCGCACCGGGGAGCTGTTTTTT CATSDATGSARTGELFF
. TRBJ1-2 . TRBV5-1 TGCGCCAGCAGCATAACCGAGGGGTATGGCTACACCTTC CASSITEGYGYTF
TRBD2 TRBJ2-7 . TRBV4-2 TGTGCCAGCAGCCGCAATTCAGGTACGGCTAGCGGAACCTACGAGCAGTACTTC CASSRNSGTASGTYEQYF